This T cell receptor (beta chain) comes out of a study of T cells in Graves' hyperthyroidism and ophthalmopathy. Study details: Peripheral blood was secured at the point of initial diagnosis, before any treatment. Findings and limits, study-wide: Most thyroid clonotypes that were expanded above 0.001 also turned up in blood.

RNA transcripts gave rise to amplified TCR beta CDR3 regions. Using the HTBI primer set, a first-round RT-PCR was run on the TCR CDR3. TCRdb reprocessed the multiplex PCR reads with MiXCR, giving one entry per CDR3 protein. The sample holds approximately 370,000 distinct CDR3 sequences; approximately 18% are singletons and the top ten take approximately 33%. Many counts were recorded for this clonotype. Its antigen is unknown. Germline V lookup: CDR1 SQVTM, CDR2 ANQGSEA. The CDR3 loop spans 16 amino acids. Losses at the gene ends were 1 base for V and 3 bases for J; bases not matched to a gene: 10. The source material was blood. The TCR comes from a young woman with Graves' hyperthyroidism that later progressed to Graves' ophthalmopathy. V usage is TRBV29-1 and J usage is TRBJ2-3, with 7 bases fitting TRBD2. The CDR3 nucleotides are TGCAGCGTTGAAGTTGGTAGCGGGTCGGGTACAGATACGCAGTATTTT. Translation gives CSVEVGSGSGTDTQYF.